This TCR beta chain appears in the sequencing data of a study of cytomegalovirus exposure and HLA in healthy donors. Overall study findings and caveats: An Asian-associated ancestry cluster reportedly showed fewer N-insertions than the roughly 600-donor mean in a later analysis.

CDR1 and CDR2 from the germline V gene are MNHNY and SVGAGI (reference sequence). This CDR3 spans 15 amino acids. Trimming at V came to 8 bases and at J to 1 base, leaving 7 bases not matched to a gene. A note on this clone: What it binds is not known.

60 Vbeta and 13 Jbeta primers were used in PCR. Profiled with immunoSEQ multiplex PCR; TCRdb holds only in-frame clones, not every one. This table has some 160,000 clones, roughly 82% appearing once. The chain recombines TRBV6-6 with TRBJ2-3, with 9 bases lining up with TRBD1. What was sequenced was PBMCs. The sequence was obtained from a woman aged 25 to 45 in good health and CMV-seronegative. The CDR3 bases are TGTGCCAGCGACTTAAGGGACAGGGGCACAGATACGCAGTATTTT. This encodes CASDLRDRGTDTQYF.